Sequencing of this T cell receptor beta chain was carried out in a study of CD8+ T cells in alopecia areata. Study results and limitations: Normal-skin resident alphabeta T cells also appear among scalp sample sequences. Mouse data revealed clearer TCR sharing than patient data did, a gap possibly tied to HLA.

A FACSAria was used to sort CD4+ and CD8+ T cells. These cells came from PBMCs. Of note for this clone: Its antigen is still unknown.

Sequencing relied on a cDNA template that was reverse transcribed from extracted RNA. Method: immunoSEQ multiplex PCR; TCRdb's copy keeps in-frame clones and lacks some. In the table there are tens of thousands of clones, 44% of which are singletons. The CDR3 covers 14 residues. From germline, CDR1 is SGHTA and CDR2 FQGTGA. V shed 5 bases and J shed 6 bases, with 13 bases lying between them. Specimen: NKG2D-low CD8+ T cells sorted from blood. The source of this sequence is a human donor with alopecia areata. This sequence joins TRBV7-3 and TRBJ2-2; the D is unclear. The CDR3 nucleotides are TGTGCCAGCAGCCCGCAGTCAGATGCCGGGGAGCTGTTTTTT. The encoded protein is CASSPQSDAGELFF.